The 18 T cell receptor beta chains in this list originate from one sample, sequenced in a study of response to subunit inactivated influenza vaccine. TCRdb passed the RT-PCR reads through MiXCR, listing each CDR3 protein once. The sample lists roughly 780,000 distinct CDR3 sequences, about 18% occurring once. The material was PBMCs from blood, obtained 5 days after vaccination. These receptors were collected from a man between 50 and 59 years old who received an inactivated influenza vaccine.

This clonotype has only a few counts. The chain combines TRBV20-1 with TRBJ2-1; D is perhaps TRBD2 (5 bases). V lost 0 bases, J lost 1 base, and 16 bases lay in between. The CDR3 has 17 residues. Germline CDR1 and CDR2: DFQATT and SNEGSKA (reference sequence). The CDR3 here is CSARDQAGIKSYNEQFF. The CDR3 DNA sequence: TGCAGTGCTAGAGATCAGGCCGGGATTAAGTCCTACAATGAGCAGTTCTTC.

Many counts were recorded for this clonotype. The chain links TRBV3-1 to TRBJ2-1; 13 nucleotides agree with TRBD2. The CDR3 is made up of 14 amino acids. Trimming cost V 4 bases and J 15 bases; bases outside gene matches: 9. The germline CDR1 and CDR2 sequences are LGHDT and YNNKEL (reference sequence). The CDR3 region has the DNA TGTGCCAGCAGCCCAGGACTAGCGGGAGTGGTACTGTTCTTC. Its translation is CASSPGLAGVVLFF.

This clonotype was counted a few times. The rearrangement uses TRBV20-1 and TRBJ1-6, with 7 positions matching TRBD1. The germline V gene encodes CDR1 DFQATT and CDR2 SNEGSKA (reference sequence). The CDR3 covers 15 residues. J lost 10 bases, V lost 1 base, and 10 bases had no gene match. The CDR3 nucleotides read TGCAGTGCTAGAGGGAAGACAGGGAGTCGGTCACCCCTCCACTTT. It encodes CSARGKTGSRSPLHF.

In this sample, this clonotype turned up many times. The chain is built from TRBV10-3 and TRBJ1-4; D call uncertain. V was pared by 6 bases and J by 8 bases, with 13 bases between. CDR1 is ENHRY and CDR2 is SYGVKD in the germline V gene. The CDR3 extends over 13 amino acids. CDR3 bases: TGTGCCATCAGGGGCAGAGACGGAGAAAAACTGTTTTTT. Protein product: CAIRGRDGEKLFF.

V and J are TRBV20-1 and TRBJ2-7; possible D gene TRBD2, 5 bases. The V gene's germline CDR1 is DFQATT and CDR2 SNEGSKA (reference sequence). CDR3 length: 13 residues. CDR3 sequence: CSPLMAGLYEQYF. Written as DNA, the CDR3 is TGCAGCCCCCTCATGGCAGGACTCTACGAGCAGTACTTC.

The V call is TRBV12-3 or TRBV12-4, the J call TRBJ2-2; no definite D call. Trimming removed 1 base at V and 6 bases at J, with 9 bases between. The CDR3 is made up of 14 amino acids. CDR3 sequence reads: CASSLDSSAGELFF. CDR3 sequence (DNA): TGTGCCAGCAGTTTAGACAGTTCCGCCGGGGAGCTGTTTTTT.

The chain has TRBV19 and TRBJ2-1, with TRBD2 matching 7 bases. The CDR3 consists of 16 residues. V shed 7 bases, J shed 0 bases, and the junction held 9 bases outside the gene matches. Looked up from germline, CDR1 is LNHDA and CDR2 is SQIVND (reference sequence). In DNA form, the CDR3 reads TGTGCCAGTAAACCGGGACTACCAAGCTCCTACAATGAGCAGTTCTTC. This gives the protein CASKPGLPSSYNEQFF.

The rearrangement joins TRBV4-3 to TRBJ1-2, with 8 nucleotides matching TRBD1. Germline values: CDR1 LGHNA, CDR2 YSLEER. This CDR3 spans 16 amino acids. J was trimmed by 6 bases and V by 0 bases; bases with no gene match: 9. CDR3 protein: CASSQEAGQGWNGYTF. The CDR3 region has the DNA TGCGCCAGCAGCCAAGAGGCAGGACAGGGCTGGAATGGCTACACCTTC.

This clonotype was found many times. Relative to the germline gene, one junction end is altered; a read error may explain this. The V gene is TRBV12-3 or TRBV12-4, the J gene TRBJ2-5; no clear D. The CDR3 extends over 11 amino acids. The DNA for the CDR3 is TGTGCCAGCAGCTCCCAAAAGACCCAGTACTTC. It is translated as CASSSQKTQYF.

Only a few counts were recorded for this clonotype. The chain is built from TRBV7-2 and TRBJ2-1; D call uncertain. CDR3 length equals 13 residues. Trimming left V 2 bases short and J 7 bases short, with 9 bases between. Germline CDR1 and CDR2: SGHTA and FQGNSA. CDR3 in amino acids: CASSLIRENEQFF. For the CDR3, the DNA is TGTGCCAGCAGCTTAATTCGCGAGAATGAGCAGTTCTTC.

The chain combines TRBV20-1 with TRBJ2-3, with 9 bases that match TRBD1. The V gene's germline CDR1 is DFQATT and CDR2 SNEGSKA (reference sequence). The V gene end was trimmed by 3 bases and the J gene end by 2 bases; junction bases not matched to a gene: 9. CDR3 length: 16 amino acids. CDR3 in DNA: TGCAGTGCTAGTATCCCGGGACAGGGACTCACAGATACGCAGTATTTT. This encodes CSASIPGQGLTDTQYF.

The chain combines TRBV6-5 with TRBJ2-3, with D perhaps TRBD2 (7 bases). The V and J ends lost 3 bases and 3 bases respectively, with 16 bases between them. Germline CDR1 reads MNHEY; CDR2 reads SVGAGI. This CDR3 has 16 residues. The CDR3 region is CASSYSGGRMTDTQYF. CDR3 DNA: TGTGCCAGCAGTTATTCCGGGGGGCGTATGACAGATACGCAGTATTTT.

This clonotype was seen only a few times. The chain combines TRBV20-1 with TRBJ2-7, with D unclear. The ends were cut back, 3 bases at V and 6 bases at J, with 12 bases in the middle. The CDR3 has 12 residues. CDR1 DFQATT and CDR2 SNEGSKA come from the germline V gene (reference sequence). CDR3 coding DNA: TGCAGTGCTAGGGGAACAGAAATCGAGCAGTACTTC. Its translation: CSARGTEIEQYF.

This clonotype was detected a few times. The V call is TRBV29-1, the J call TRBJ1-2; 8 bases match TRBD1. The CDR3 is made up of 15 amino acids. CDR1 is SQVTM and CDR2 is ANQGSEA in the germline V gene. The V segment lost 3 bases and the J segment 3 bases; nucleotides outside the gene matches: 9. The CDR3, as DNA: TGCAGCGTTGAGGGTCCAGGGGGCTATGACTATGGCTACACCTTC. This encodes CSVEGPGGYDYGYTF.

The V call is TRBV19, the J call TRBJ2-7; D is unclear. V was clipped by 3 bases and J by 0 bases, with 6 bases between them. There are 13 residues in the CDR3. The germline V gene encodes CDR1 LNHDA and CDR2 SQIVND (reference sequence). CDR3 sequence (DNA): TGTGCCAGTAGTATTCTTCCCTCCTACGAGCAGTACTTC. It yields the protein CASSILPSYEQYF.

The rearrangement joins TRBV12-3 or TRBV12-4 to TRBJ2-2; TRBD1 matches 8 bases. V was clipped by 6 bases and J by 3 bases; unmatched bases: 6. The CDR3 loop spans 15 amino acids. Here the CDR3 DNA reads TGTGCCAGCAGGGACAGGGTTCTCGACACCGGGGAGCTGTTTTTT. This encodes CASRDRVLDTGELFF.

The chain is built from TRBV4-1 and TRBJ1-2; TRBD1 agrees at 9 bases. Germline CDR1 and CDR2: MGHRA and YSYEKL. The CDR3 loop spans 14 amino acids. Trimming removed 2 bases from V and 9 bases from J; junction bases left unmatched: 7. CDR3 bases: TGCGCCAGCAGCCAATCCTCCGGGACAGGGAGCTACACCTTC. Amino acid sequence: CASSQSSGTGSYTF.

CDR3 coding DNA: TGCGCCAGCAGTTCGGGACTAGTGAACACCGGGGAGCTGTTTTTT. It is translated as CASSSGLVNTGELFF. The rearrangement uses TRBV5-1 and TRBJ2-2; 8 bases line up with TRBD2. Germline V CDR1 and CDR2: SGHRS, YFSETQ. J was trimmed by 1 base and V by 5 bases; bases with no gene match: 4. The CDR3 runs to 15 residues.